The clone carrying this TCR beta chain was recorded once. Its specificity is not known. Clones were sequenced by immunoSEQ multiplex PCR, and TCRdb holds only the in-frame ones, with some missing. This table has around 65,000 clones, around four fifths appearing once. The sample belongs to a study of pediatric ulcerative colitis. Study outcomes and limitations: All ulcerative colitis patients, but no controls, carried two rectal clonotypes.

This TCR was recovered from a boy aged 10-17 years with moderate ulcerative colitis. The specimen was blood.

The CDR3 DNA reads as TGTGCCTGGAAATCGGATGGCTACAATGAGCAGTTCTTC. Its protein is CAWKSDGYNEQFF. The chain carries TRBV30 and TRBJ2-1; unclear D gene. This CDR3 region has 13 residues. In germline, CDR1 is GTSNPN, CDR2 SVGIG (reference sequence). The V end was cut by 4 bases, the J end by 3 bases, with 10 bases between.